This is a list of T cell receptor beta chains from one sample in a study of OX40 agonist ivuxolimab in advanced cancers. The assay was immunoSEQ multiplex PCR, and TCRdb's table has in-frame clones only and misses some. The sample lists some 80,000 clones, 85% occurring once. The specimen was CD4+ or CD8+ T cells sorted from blood, collected in a trial of the OX40 agonist ivuxolimab. All receptors derive from an adult with an advanced solid tumor such as melanoma, head and neck, liver or kidney cancer. Both conserved end residues are part of each CDR3. A D gene is named only where the DNA matches it firmly. Not every row has a clone size; where given, it reads once, few, many or a size class.

V	D	J	size	DNA	CDR3
TRBV5-1	TRBD1	TRBJ2-1	.	TGCGCCAGCAGCTCAACAGGGGATTCCTCCTACAATGAGCAGTTCTTC	CASSSTGDSSYNEQFF
TRBV6-1	TRBD2	TRBJ2-1	.	TGTGCCAGCAGTGACGGGGGGGCGGGTTACAATGAGCAGTTCTTC	CASSDGGAGYNEQFF
TRBV29-1	.	TRBJ2-7	.	TGCAGCGTTATGGTGGTGGGACGGGAGCAGTACTTC	CSVMVVGREQYF
TRBV9	TRBD2	TRBJ2-1	.	TGTGCCAGCAGCGTAGTAGCGGGGCCGGGGAATGAGCAGTTCTTC	CASSVVAGPGNEQFF
TRBV6-1	.	TRBJ2-1	.	TGTGCCAGCAGTGAAGCTCGGGTAGGGACCACTCACAATGAGCAGTTCTTC	CASSEARVGTTHNEQFF
TRBV11-2	.	TRBJ2-5	.	TGTGCCAGCAGCTTAACACGAGCGGGTTGGGAGACCCAGTACTTC	CASSLTRAGWETQYF
TRBV19	TRBD1	TRBJ1-2	.	TGTGCCAGTAGTTCTCCCGGACAGGGGGGCGGCTATGGCTACACCTTC	CASSSPGQGGGYGYTF
TRBV29-1	.	TRBJ2-5	.	TGCAGCGTTGCGGGGGCCCTATCAGAGACCCAGTACTTC	CSVAGALSETQYF
TRBV14	.	TRBJ1-2	.	TGTGCCAGCAGCCCTAGGGCAGGGGATGGCTACACCTTC	CASSPRAGDGYTF
TRBV6-6	.	TRBJ1-2	.	TGTGCCAGCAGCCCACTAGGGTCCTCTAACTATGGCTACACCTTC	CASSPLGSSNYGYTF
TRBV6-1	.	TRBJ2-1	few	TGTGCCAGCAAGGCAGACACCAATGAGCAGTTCTTC	CASKADTNEQFF
TRBV6-1	.	TRBJ1-2	.	TGTGCCAGCAGTGAAGGGAAACGCTATGGCTACACCTTC	CASSEGKRYGYTF
TRBV30	.	TRBJ1-2	.	TGTGCCTCGACGGTAGGGGGTGGCTACACCTTC	CASTVGGGYTF
TRBV5-1	.	TRBJ2-5	.	TGCACCAGCAGCAGACAGGGAGGGCTGCAAGAGACCCAGTACTTC	CTSSRQGGLQETQYF
TRBV7-3	TRBD1	TRBJ1-6	once	TGTGCCAGCAGCTTAGGTCCACAGGGGCTGAATTCACCCCTCCACTTT	CASSLGPQGLNSPLHF
TRBV5-8	TRBD1	TRBJ1-4	.	TGTGCCAGCAGCCCCCGGGACAGCTCTAATGAAAAACTGTTTTTT	CASSPRDSSNEKLFF
TRBV6-5	TRBD2	TRBJ2-7	.	TGTGCCAGCAGTCCCGTCGGGGGGAACCACGAGCAGTACTTC	CASSPVGGNHEQYF
TRBV28	TRBD2	TRBJ2-1	once	TGTGCCAGCAGTTTGACTAGCGGGGGGCTTAACAATGAGCAGTTCTTC	CASSLTSGGLNNEQFF
TRBV5-5	.	TRBJ2-5	.	TGTGCCAGCAGCCCCTCCGGGCCCTCCGAGACCCAGTACTTC	CASSPSGPSETQYF
TRBV7-2	.	TRBJ2-5	few	TGTGCCAGCAGCGTCCTAGTAGGAGAGACCCAGTACTTC	CASSVLVGETQYF
TRBV30	.	TRBJ1-4	.	TGTGCCTGGAGGTCGGCAGAGAGGGAAAAACTGTTTTTT	CAWRSAEREKLFF
TRBV19	.	TRBJ1-6	.	TGTGCCAGTCGTGTCCAGGGAGGAAATTCACCCCTCCACTTT	CASRVQGGNSPLHF
TRBV9	.	TRBJ2-7	.	TGTGCCAGCAGCGCTTCAGGATTGGGGAGCTACGAGCAGTACTTC	CASSASGLGSYEQYF
TRBV16	.	TRBJ2-7	few	TGTGCCAGCAGCCCTACGGGCCTCCTAGGTACCTACGAGCAGTACTTC	CASSPTGLLGTYEQYF
TRBV7-2	.	TRBJ2-1	.	TGTGCCAGCAGCCCGGGCCTCCGGAGCGGGCAGTTCTTC	CASSPGLRSGQFF
TRBV7-2	.	TRBJ1-2	.	TGTGCCAGCAGCTTAGATCAGGGTTTCTACTATGGCTACACCTTC	CASSLDQGFYYGYTF
TRBV6-6	TRBD2	TRBJ2-3	.	TGTGCCAGCAGCGACTGGACTAGCGGGTATGATACGCAGTATTTT	CASSDWTSGYDTQYF
TRBV7-2	TRBD2	TRBJ2-7	once	TGTGCCAGCAGCCCACGCCCTCTCGGACTAGCGGGGGGGCCGAAAGAGCAGTACTTC	CASSPRPLGLAGGPKEQYF
TRBV7-8	.	TRBJ1-1	.	TGTGCCAGCACCAGGACTGGTCGAACGAACACTGAAGCTTTCTTT	CASTRTGRTNTEAFF
TRBV6-5	.	TRBJ1-5	.	TGTGGAGCGGGGAGGGCAGGTAATCAGCCCCAGCATTTT	CGAGRAGNQPQHF
TRBV10-3	TRBD1	TRBJ1-6	.	TGTGCCATCAGTGGGGGACAGGGCCAGGGATCACCCCTCCACTTT	CAISGGQGQGSPLHF
TRBV27	TRBD1	TRBJ2-7	.	TGTGCCAGCAGTTTATACAGGAGGGGACAGGGCTCCTACGAGCAGTACTTC	CASSLYRRGQGSYEQYF
TRBV7-2	.	TRBJ1-6	.	TGTGCCAGCAGCTTAGTGGCAGGGGCTAATTCACCCCTCCACTTT	CASSLVAGANSPLHF
TRBV6-6	TRBD2	TRBJ2-3	once	TGTGCCAGCTTGCGGGGGGGGGTAAAAACAGATACGCAGTATTTT	CASLRGGVKTDTQYF
TRBV15	.	TRBJ1-5	few	TGTGCCACCCGCAGTGGATTGCATAGCAATCAGCCCCAGCATTTT	CATRSGLHSNQPQHF
TRBV7-8	.	TRBJ1-2	.	TGTGCCAGCAGCTTCCTTGACACTGTCGGCTACACCTTC	CASSFLDTVGYTF
TRBV19	.	TRBJ1-5	.	TGTGCCGGGGGGTACTCTTCTAGCAATCAGCCCCAGCATTTT	CAGGYSSSNQPQHF
TRBV4-1	TRBD1	TRBJ1-1	.	TGCGCCAGCAGCCAAGAGTGGGTAGGCACAGGGGGCATGGCAACTGAAGCTTTCTTT	CASSQEWVGTGGMATEAFF
TRBV5-6	.	TRBJ1-2	.	TGTGCCAGCAGCCCGTCTCTAGTCTCCGTCTATGGCTACACCTTC	CASSPSLVSVYGYTF
TRBV18	TRBD1	TRBJ1-3	.	TGTGCCAGCTCACCACCAGGGGGCAGTGGAAACACCATATATTTT	CASSPPGGSGNTIYF